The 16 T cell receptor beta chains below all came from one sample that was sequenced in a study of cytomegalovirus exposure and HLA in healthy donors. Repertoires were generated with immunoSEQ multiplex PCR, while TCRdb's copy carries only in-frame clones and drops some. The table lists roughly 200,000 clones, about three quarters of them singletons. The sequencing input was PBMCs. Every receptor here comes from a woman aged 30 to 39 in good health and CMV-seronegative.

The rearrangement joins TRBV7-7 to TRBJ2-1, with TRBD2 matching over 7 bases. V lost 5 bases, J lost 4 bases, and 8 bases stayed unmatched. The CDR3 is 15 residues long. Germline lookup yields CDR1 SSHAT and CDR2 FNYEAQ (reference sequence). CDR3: CASSPGGRGYNEQFF. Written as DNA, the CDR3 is TGTGCCAGCAGCCCCGGGGGGAGAGGGTACAATGAGCAGTTCTTC.

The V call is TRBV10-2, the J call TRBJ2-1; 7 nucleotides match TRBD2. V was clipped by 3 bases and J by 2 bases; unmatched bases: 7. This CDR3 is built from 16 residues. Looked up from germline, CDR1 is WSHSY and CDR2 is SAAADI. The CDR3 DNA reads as TGCGCCAGCAGTGACCTTAGCGGGTCCGCCTACAATGAGCAGTTCTTC. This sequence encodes CASSDLSGSAYNEQFF.

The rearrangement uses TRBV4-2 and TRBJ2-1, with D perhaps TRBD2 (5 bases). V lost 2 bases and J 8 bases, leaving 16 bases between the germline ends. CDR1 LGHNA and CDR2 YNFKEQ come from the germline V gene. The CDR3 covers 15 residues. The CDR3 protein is CASSQFSGLFDEQFF. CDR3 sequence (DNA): TGTGCCAGCAGCCAATTTTCCGGACTGTTCGATGAGCAGTTCTTC.

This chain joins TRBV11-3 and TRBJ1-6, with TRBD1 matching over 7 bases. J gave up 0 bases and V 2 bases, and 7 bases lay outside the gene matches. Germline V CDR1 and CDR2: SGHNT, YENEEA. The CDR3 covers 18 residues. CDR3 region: CASSLRGRRSSYNSPLHF. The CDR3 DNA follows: TGTGCCAGCAGCTTAAGGGGGCGAAGGAGCTCCTATAATTCACCCCTCCACTTT.

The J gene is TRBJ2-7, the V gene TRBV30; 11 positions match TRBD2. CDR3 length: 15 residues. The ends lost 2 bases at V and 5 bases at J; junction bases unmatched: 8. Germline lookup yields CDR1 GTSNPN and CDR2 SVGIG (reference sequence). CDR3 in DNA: TGTGCCTGGAGTCCCCTAGCGGGAGGTTATGACGAGCAGTACTTC. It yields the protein CAWSPLAGGYDEQYF. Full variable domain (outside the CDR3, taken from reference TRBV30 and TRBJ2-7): SQTIHQWPATLVQPVGSPLSLECTVEGTSNPNLYWYRQAAGRGLQLLFYSVGIGQISSEVPQNLSASRPQDRQFILSSKKLLLSDSGFYLCAWSPLAGGYDEQYFGPGTRLTVT.

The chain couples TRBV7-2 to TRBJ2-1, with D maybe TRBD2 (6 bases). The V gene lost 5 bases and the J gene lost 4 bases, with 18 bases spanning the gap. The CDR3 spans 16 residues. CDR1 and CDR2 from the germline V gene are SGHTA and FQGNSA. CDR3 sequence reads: CASSTRGTGLYNEQFF. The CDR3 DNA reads TGTGCCAGCAGCACACGAGGGACGGGACTTTACAATGAGCAGTTCTTC. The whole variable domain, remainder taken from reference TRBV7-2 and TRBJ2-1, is GAGVSQSPSNKVTEKGKDVELRCDPISGHTALYWYRQSLGQGLEFLIYFQGNSAPDKSGLPSDRFSAERTGGSVSTLTIQRTQQEDSAVYLCASSTRGTGLYNEQFFGPGTRLTVL.

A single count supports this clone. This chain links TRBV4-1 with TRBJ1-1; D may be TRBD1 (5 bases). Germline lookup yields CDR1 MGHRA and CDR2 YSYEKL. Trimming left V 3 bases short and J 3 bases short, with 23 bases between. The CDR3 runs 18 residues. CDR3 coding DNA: TGCGCCAGCAGCCAGATCAACCTATTCTCGGGCAGGGACACTGAAGCTTTCTTT. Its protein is CASSQINLFSGRDTEAFF.

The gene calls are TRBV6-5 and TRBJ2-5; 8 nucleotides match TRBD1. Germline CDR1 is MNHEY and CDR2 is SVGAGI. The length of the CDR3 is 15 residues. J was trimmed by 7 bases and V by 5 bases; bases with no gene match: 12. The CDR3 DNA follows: TGTGCCAGCAGTAGAAACCAGGGGGCGGATGGGACCCAGTACTTC. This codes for CASSRNQGADGTQYF.

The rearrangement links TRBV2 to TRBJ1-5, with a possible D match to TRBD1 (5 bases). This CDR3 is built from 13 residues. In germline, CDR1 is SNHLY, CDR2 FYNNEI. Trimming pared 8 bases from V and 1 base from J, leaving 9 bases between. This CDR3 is CASERQSNQPQHF. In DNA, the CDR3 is TGTGCCAGCGAAAGACAGAGCAATCAGCCCCAGCATTTT.

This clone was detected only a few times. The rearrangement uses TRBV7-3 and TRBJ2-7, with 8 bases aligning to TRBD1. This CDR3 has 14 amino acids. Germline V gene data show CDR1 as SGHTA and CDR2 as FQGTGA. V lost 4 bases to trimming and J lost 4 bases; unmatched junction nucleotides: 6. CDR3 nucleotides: TGTGCCAGCAGCTACGACAGGGGTCCTTACGAGCAGTACTTC. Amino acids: CASSYDRGPYEQYF.

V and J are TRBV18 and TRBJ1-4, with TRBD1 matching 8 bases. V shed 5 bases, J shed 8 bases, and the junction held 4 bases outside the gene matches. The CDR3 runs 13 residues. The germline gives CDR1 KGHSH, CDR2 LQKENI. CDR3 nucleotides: TGTGCCAGCTCAAGGGACAGGTCCGAAAAACTGTTTTTT. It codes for CASSRDRSEKLFF.

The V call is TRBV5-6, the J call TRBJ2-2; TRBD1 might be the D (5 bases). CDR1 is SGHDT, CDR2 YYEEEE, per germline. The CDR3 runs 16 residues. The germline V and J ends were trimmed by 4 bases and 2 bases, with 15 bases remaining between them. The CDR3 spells CASSLNRLTNTGELFF. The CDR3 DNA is TGTGCCAGCAGCCTCAACAGGTTGACAAACACCGGGGAGCTGTTTTTT.

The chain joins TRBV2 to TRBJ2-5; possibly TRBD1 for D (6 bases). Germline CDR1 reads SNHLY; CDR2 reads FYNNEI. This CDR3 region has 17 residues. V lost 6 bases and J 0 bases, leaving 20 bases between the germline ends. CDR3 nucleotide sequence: TGTGCCAGCAGCGTTCAGAGGGGCAGGGGTTACCAAGAGACCCAGTACTTC. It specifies CASSVQRGRGYQETQYF.

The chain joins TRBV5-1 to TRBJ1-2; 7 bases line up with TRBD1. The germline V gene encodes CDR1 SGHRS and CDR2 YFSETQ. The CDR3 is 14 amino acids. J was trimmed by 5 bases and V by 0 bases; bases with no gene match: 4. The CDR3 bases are TGCGCCAGCAGCTTGGGGCAGGGGGAGTATGGCTACACCTTC. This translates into CASSLGQGEYGYTF.

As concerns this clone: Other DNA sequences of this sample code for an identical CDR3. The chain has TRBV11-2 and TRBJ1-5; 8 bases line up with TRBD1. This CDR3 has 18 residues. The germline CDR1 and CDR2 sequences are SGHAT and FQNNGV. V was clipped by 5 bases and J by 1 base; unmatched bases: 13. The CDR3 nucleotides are TGTGCCAGCAGCAACCAACAGACAGGGGTTGTGAGCAATCAGCCCCAGCATTTT. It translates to CASSNQQTGVVSNQPQHF.

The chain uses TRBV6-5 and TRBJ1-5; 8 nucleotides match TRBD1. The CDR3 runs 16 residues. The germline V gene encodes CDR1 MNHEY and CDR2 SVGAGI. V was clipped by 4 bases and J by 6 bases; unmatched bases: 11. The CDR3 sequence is CASSSPSRGQGQPQHF. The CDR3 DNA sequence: TGTGCCAGCAGTTCACCCTCCAGGGGGCAAGGTCAGCCCCAGCATTTT.